The 18 T cell receptor beta chains reported below all come from one sample, sequenced in a study of CD8+ T cells in alopecia areata. The treatment is: oral pan-JAK inhibitor, 5-10 mg twice daily. In each case, RNA was isolated and then reverse transcribed into cDNA as the sequencing template. The assay was immunoSEQ multiplex PCR, and TCRdb's table has in-frame clones only and misses some. The sample has fewer than 150,000 clones, 56% seen once. Sequenced here: CD4+ T cells sorted from blood, sampled at week 24, from a patient treated with tofacitinib. The source is a human donor with alopecia areata.

This clone has more than one count but fewer than ten. This rearrangement joins TRBV5-1 to TRBJ2-7, with D unresolved. Germline V CDR1 and CDR2: SGHRS, YFSETQ. The length of the CDR3 is 12 residues. The V end was cut by 5 bases, the J end by 5 bases, with 11 bases between. The CDR3 reads CASRKNQDEQYF. The CDR3 DNA reads TGCGCCAGCAGAAAGAACCAAGACGAGCAGTACTTC.

In its sample, this clone was seen a few times. V usage is TRBV29-1 and J usage is TRBJ2-3; 10 nucleotides line up with TRBD2. This CDR3 contains 14 residues. Germline assignment: CDR1 SQVTM and CDR2 ANQGSEA. V trimming: 7 bases; J trimming: 4 bases; junction bases outside the gene matches: 8. The CDR3 protein is CSGLAGAGSDTQYF. DNA of the CDR3: TGCAGCGGACTAGCGGGCGCCGGCTCAGATACGCAGTATTTT.

This clone was observed a few times. V is TRBV29-1 and J is TRBJ2-3; the D call may be TRBD1 or TRBD2 (6 bases each). The CDR3 extends over 13 amino acids. CDR1 and CDR2 (germline): SQVTM, ANQGSEA. The V gene lost 7 bases and the J gene lost 5 bases, with 16 bases spanning the gap. DNA of the CDR3: TGCAGCGGCGGGACACGGATGAGAGATACGCAGTATTTT. The encoded protein is CSGGTRMRDTQYF.

This clone was detected only a few times. The rearrangement links TRBV7-2 to TRBJ2-3; tentatively, D is TRBD2 (7 bases). Germline V gene sequence: CDR1 SGHTA, CDR2 FQGNSA. Trimming removed 5 bases at V and 5 bases at J, with 20 bases between. The CDR3 totals 16 residues. The chain's CDR3 is CASSPLAGARGDTQYF. The DNA of the CDR3 is TGTGCCAGCAGCCCTCTGGCGGGGGCCAGGGGAGATACGCAGTATTTT.

This clone was detected only a few times. The CDR3 region has the DNA TGCAGCGTTGAAAGGACTAGCGGGGGTGATGAGACCCAGTACTTC. It specifies CSVERTSGGDETQYF. V gene TRBV29-1 combines with J gene TRBJ2-5, with 13 nucleotides matching TRBD2. This CDR3 comprises 15 residues. The V gene end was trimmed by 2 bases and the J gene end by 5 bases; junction bases not matched to a gene: 5. Germline-derived CDR1 and CDR2 are SQVTM and ANQGSEA.

The chain links TRBV19 to TRBJ1-6, with D uncertain. V lost 6 bases and J lost 9, with 9 bases in between. The germline gives CDR1 LNHDA, CDR2 SQIVND (reference sequence). The CDR3 length is 12 residues. This CDR3 reads CASRVGISPLHF. For the CDR3, the DNA is TGTGCCAGTAGGGTGGGGATTTCACCCCTCCACTTT.

The chain combines TRBV18 with TRBJ1-2; D not resolved. Germline CDR1 is KGHSH and CDR2 is LQKENI. This CDR3 contains 12 residues. V dropped 3 bases and J dropped 3 bases, with 5 bases sitting between them. The CDR3 DNA follows: TGTGCCAGCTCACCGCTGGACTATGGCTACACCTTC. Its translation: CASSPLDYGYTF.

The CDR3 loop reads CASSLTTGETQYF. The CDR3 DNA is TGTGCCAGCAGCTTAACAACCGGGGAGACCCAGTACTTC. V and J are TRBV7-2 and TRBJ2-5; D gene unclear. The CDR3 consists of 13 residues. V was pared by 2 bases and J by 5 bases, with 9 bases between. Germline V gives CDR1 SGHTA, CDR2 FQGNSA.

CDR3: CASSFTYEQYF. The DNA for the CDR3 is TGTGCCAGCAGCTTTACCTACGAGCAGTACTTC. The gene calls are TRBV7-2 and TRBJ2-7; D gene ambiguous. The germline CDR1 and CDR2 sequences are SGHTA and FQGNSA. Trimming shortened V by 3 bases and J by 2 bases, and 2 bases separated the two germline ends. The CDR3 loop spans 11 amino acids.

The chain couples TRBV5-1 to TRBJ2-5; D unclear. The CDR3 runs 12 residues. Germline V gene lookup returns CDR1 SGHRS and CDR2 YFSETQ. The ends were cut back, 0 bases at V and 2 bases at J, with 2 bases in the middle. The CDR3 protein is CASSLEQETQYF. In DNA, the CDR3 is TGCGCCAGCAGCTTGGAGCAAGAGACCCAGTACTTC.

This clone was counted between two and nine times. V and J are TRBV7-2 and TRBJ2-5; D is uncertain. V was shortened by 3 bases and J by 0 bases, with 5 bases between the two germline ends. CDR3 length equals 13 residues. Germline V lookup: CDR1 SGHTA, CDR2 FQGNSA. CDR3 loop: CASSLAHQETQYF. Here the CDR3 DNA reads TGTGCCAGCAGCTTGGCTCACCAAGAGACCCAGTACTTC.

J is TRBJ1-5 and V is TRBV30; a weak D match, TRBD1 (5 bases). There are 13 residues in the CDR3. The germline V gene has CDR1 GTSNPN and CDR2 SVGIG (reference sequence). V lost 5 bases to trimming and J lost 1 base, with 9 bases between them. The CDR3 loop is CAWGEGSNQPQHF. In DNA, the CDR3 is TGTGCCTGGGGGGAGGGGAGCAATCAGCCCCAGCATTTT.

The chain links TRBV29-1 to TRBJ1-2, with D unresolved. The CDR3 loop spans 12 amino acids. V dropped 7 bases and J dropped 2 bases, with 11 bases sitting between them. Germline-derived CDR1 and CDR2 are SQVTM and ANQGSEA. CDR3 in DNA: TGCAGCGGCGAATCTTTGAACTATGGCTACACCTTC. Its translation: CSGESLNYGYTF.

The rearrangement links TRBV30 to TRBJ1-4; TRBD1 is a possible D gene (6 bases). Germline CDR1 reads GTSNPN; CDR2 reads SVGIG (reference sequence). The V and J ends lost 4 bases and 5 bases respectively, with 14 bases between them. The CDR3 covers 14 residues. Here the CDR3 reads CAWTTLTGNEKLFF. The CDR3 nucleotides read TGTGCCTGGACTACTCTGACAGGAAATGAAAAACTGTTTTTT. Full variable domain (rest looked up from reference TRBV30 and TRBJ1-4): SQTIHQWPATLVQPVGSPLSLECTVEGTSNPNLYWYRQAAGRGLQLLFYSVGIGQISSEVPQNLSASRPQDRQFILSSKKLLLSDSGFYLCAWTTLTGNEKLFFGSGTQLSVL.

This chain connects TRBV29-1 to TRBJ1-3; D may be TRBD1 (6 bases). With 7 bases removed from V and 0 bases from J, the gap between germline ends came to 13 bases. Germline assignment: CDR1 SQVTM and CDR2 ANQGSEA. This CDR3 is 14 amino acids long. The CDR3 loop reads CSAIGQISGNTIYF. DNA of the CDR3: TGCAGCGCTATCGGACAGATCTCTGGAAACACCATATATTTT.

CDR3 sequence reads: CASRLPGGNEQFF. DNA for the CDR3: TGTGCCAGCAGGCTTCCAGGGGGGAATGAGCAGTTCTTC. The chain recombines TRBV6-5 with TRBJ2-1; perhaps TRBD1 as D (7 bases). V lost 6 bases and J lost 7, with 13 bases in between. Germline V gene lookup returns CDR1 MNHEY and CDR2 SVGAGI. This CDR3 is 13 amino acids long.

This chain uses TRBV29-1 with TRBJ1-1; D gene uncertain. Trimming cost V 4 bases and J 0 bases, with 15 bases left between them. Germline V gene data show CDR1 as SQVTM and CDR2 as ANQGSEA. The CDR3 loop spans 15 amino acids. In nucleotides, the CDR3 is TGCAGCGTTGGACCGCGAGTTAATATGAACACTGAAGCTTTCTTT. Translated, it gives CSVGPRVNMNTEAFF. The full variable domain, rest sourced from reference TRBV29-1 and TRBJ1-1, is SAVISQKPSRDICQRGTSLTIQCQVDSQVTMMFWYRQQPGQSLTLIATANQGSEATYESGFVIDKFPISRPNLTFSTLTVSNMSPEDSSIYLCSVGPRVNMNTEAFFGQGTRLTVV.

CDR3 nucleotides: TGTGCCAGCAGTCTGACTTCTTTCTATGGCTACACCTTC. It encodes CASSLTSFYGYTF. This chain joins TRBV6-5 and TRBJ1-2; D gene ambiguous. CDR1 and CDR2 (germline): MNHEY, SVGAGI. This CDR3 contains 13 residues. Between the trimmed V and J ends, which lost 5 bases and 4 bases, there was a span of 11 bases.